This T cell receptor beta chain derives from a study of cytomegalovirus exposure and HLA in healthy donors. Turning to this clone: Its target is unknown.

Whereas donors were nominally healthy upon sampling, unrecorded immune exposures were probable. In the PCR, 60 Vbeta and 13 Jbeta primers were used. Measured with immunoSEQ multiplex PCR; TCRdb has only the in-frame clones, and not every one. Of approximately 150,000 clones listed, 88% are singletons. Regarding the study as a whole: Reported performance of the classifier showed diagnosis of cytomegalovirus status with high specificity and sensitivity.

The V and J ends lost 5 bases and 10 bases respectively, with 12 bases between them. The CDR3 is 12 residues long. CDR1 is SEHNR, CDR2 FQNEAQ, per germline (reference sequence). The clonotype originates from a woman aged 40 to 55 in good health and CMV-seronegative. The rearrangement joins TRBV7-9 to TRBJ1-5; D gene uncertain. The specimen sequenced was PBMCs. The CDR3: CASSLNSEPQHF. DNA of the CDR3: TGTGCCAGCAGCCTTAATAGCGAACCCCAGCATTTT.